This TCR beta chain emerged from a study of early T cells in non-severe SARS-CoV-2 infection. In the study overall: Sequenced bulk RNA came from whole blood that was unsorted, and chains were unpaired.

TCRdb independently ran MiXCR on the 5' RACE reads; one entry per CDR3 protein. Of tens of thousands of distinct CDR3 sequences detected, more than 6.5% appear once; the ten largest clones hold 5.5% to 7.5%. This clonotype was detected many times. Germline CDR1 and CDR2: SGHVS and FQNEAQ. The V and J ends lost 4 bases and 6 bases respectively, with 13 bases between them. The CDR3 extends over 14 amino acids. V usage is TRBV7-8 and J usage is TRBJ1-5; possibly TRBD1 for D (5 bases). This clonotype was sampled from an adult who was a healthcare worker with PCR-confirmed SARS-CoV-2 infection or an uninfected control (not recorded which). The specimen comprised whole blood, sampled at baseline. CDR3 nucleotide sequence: TGTGCCAGCAGCTCCCAGGGTTTGGGTCAGCCCCAGCATTTT. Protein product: CASSSQGLGQPQHF.